Listed below are T cell receptor beta chains from one sample, sequenced in a study of T-cell reconstitution after alpha-beta-depleted transplantation in children. MiXCR, applied by TCRdb to the PCR reads, yields one record per CDR3 protein. This sample carries approximately 89,000 distinct CDR3 sequences, 15% to 17% of them seen once, and the ten largest clones take around 20%. Source: PBMCs, mostly from graft donor cells, taken 180 days after TCRalphabeta/CD19-depleted stem cell transplant. Receptor source: a male patient aged 2 to 10 who had a stem cell transplant for acute lymphoblastic leukemia, so the T cells may come from the graft donor. CDR3s include the opening cysteine and the closing phenylalanine or tryptophan. Each record gives: V gene, clone size, D gene, J gene, CDR3 DNA, CDR3 protein. A D gene is named only where the DNA matches it firmly. Some rows have no size entry. The others give once, few or many, or a class for an expanded clone.

>TRBV6-1|few|TRBD2|TRBJ2-2
TGTGCCAGCACCCAAGGGCGAGCGGGGACTCACACCGGGGAGCTGTTTTTT
CASTQGRAGTHTGELFF
>TRBV18|few|TRBD2|TRBJ2-1
TGTGCCAGCTCATCGGGACTAGCGGGAGGGAATGAGCAGTTCTTC
CASSSGLAGGNEQFF
>TRBV7-2|.|TRBD1|TRBJ2-7
TGTGCCAGCAGCCCAGGGACAGGGCCCGAGCAGTACTTC
CASSPGTGPEQYF
>TRBV7-8|.|.|TRBJ2-4
TGTGCCAGCAGCTTAGTGAGGGGGTGGCAAAACATTCAGTACTTC
CASSLVRGWQNIQYF
>TRBV7-8|.|TRBD1|TRBJ1-1
TGTGCCAGCAGCTTTGGGGCAGGGGGGCTGAACACTGAAGCTTTCTTT
CASSFGAGGLNTEAFF
>TRBV20-1|few|TRBD2|TRBJ2-1
TGCAGTGCTATTCCCCTAGCGGACTCCTACAATGAGCAGTTCTTC
CSAIPLADSYNEQFF
>TRBV10-2|few|TRBD2|TRBJ2-7
TGCGCCAGCTCTGGGCGGGGGGGCAAAAGGTACGAGCAGTACTTC
CASSGRGGKRYEQYF
>TRBV20-1|many|.|TRBJ2-7
TGCAGTGCTGAGAGGACCCAGAGCTCCTACGAGCAGTACTTC
CSAERTQSSYEQYF
>TRBV20-1|few|.|TRBJ2-4
TGCAGTGCCCTAAGCAAGAATAGCATTCAGTACTTC
CSALSKNSIQYF
>TRBV27|few|.|TRBJ2-2
TGTGCCAGCAGGATAAAAGGGGCAAGCCCCGGGGAGCTGTTTTTT
CASRIKGASPGELFF